This TCR beta chain was recorded in a study of human T cells and chemical hapten exposure. Turning to the study itself: Each patient's scalp received weekly diphenylcyclopropenone throughout the roughly 25-week study.

The CDR3 has 15 amino acids. Per germline, CDR1 SGHTA and CDR2 FQGNSA. Germline trimming cut 5 bases from V and 2 bases from J; bases unmatched to any gene: 5. This clonotype was counted ten times or more. This sample's time point: patch test 2, 6 weeks after DPC sensitization. Treatment denoted: therapeutic diphenylcyclopropenone sensitization with weekly scalp DPC. TCRdb re-called the RACE reads with MiXCR, one entry per CDR3 protein. The table records 330,000 or so distinct CDR3 sequences, over 6% of them present only once. The sequencing used whole blood, collected in connection with sensitization to the hapten diphenylcyclopropenone (DPC). This clonotype was obtained from a woman under 30 with alopecia areata. Some clones in this sample may be carry-over from other donors' samples. The chain combines TRBV7-2 with TRBJ1-5; 8 bases are a match to TRBD1. The DNA of the CDR3 is TGTGCCAGCAGCCAGGGGGGACAGGGCAATCAGCCCCAGCATTTT. Translating gives CASSQGGQGNQPQHF.